These T cell receptor beta chains were read from a single sample in a study of shared clonotypes between healthy human individuals. Libraries were prepared by immunoSEQ multiplex PCR; TCRdb keeps only in-frame clonotypes and omits some of them. Here the sample spans a few million clones, approximately 90% being singletons. Sequencing input: naive CD4+ T cells from PBMCs. The receptors shown here come from a man younger than 35 in good health. Some clones in this sample may be carry-over from other donors' samples. Both conserved end residues are part of each CDR3. The D gene is left open where the match is weak. Expanded clones get a size class; other rows say once, few or many, or leave the size out.

clone_size	v_call	d_call	j_call	cdr3_nt	cdr3_aa
once	TRBV7-9	TRBD2	TRBJ2-7	TGTGCCAGCAGCTTTTTCGGGACTAGCTCCAGCGAGCAGTACTTC	CASSFFGTSSSEQYF
.	TRBV7-7	.	TRBJ2-1	TGTGCCAGCAGCCCGAATGGGCAGGGAGTCAATGAGCAGTTCTTC	CASSPNGQGVNEQFF
.	TRBV11-2	TRBD2	TRBJ2-1	TGTGCCAGCAGCTTAGTTGGGCTAGCGGACAATGAGCAGTTCTTC	CASSLVGLADNEQFF
.	TRBV10-1	.	TRBJ1-1	TGCGCCAGCAGTGAGACAACAGGGAACACTGAAGCTTTCTTT	CASSETTGNTEAFF
.	TRBV7-9	.	TRBJ2-5	TGTGCCAGCAGCTTAGCTGGAGGTGGCGGCCAAGAGACCCAGTACTTC	CASSLAGGGGQETQYF
.	TRBV15	.	TRBJ2-1	TGTGCCACCAGAGGGGGTGGGAGTTACAATGAGCAGTTCTTC	CATRGGGSYNEQFF
once	TRBV28	TRBD2	TRBJ2-7	TGTGCCAGCAGTCCTACCCGGGGAACTAGCGGGAGGAACTACGAGCAGTACTTC	CASSPTRGTSGRNYEQYF
.	TRBV27	.	TRBJ2-4	TGTGCCAGCAGCCCTCTCCGCGGTGCCGCGAGGCACATTCAGTACTTC	CASSPLRGAARHIQYF
.	TRBV6-1	.	TRBJ1-4	TGTGCCAGCACTCTGTCCCTTAGGGAAAAACTGTTTTTT	CASTLSLREKLFF
.	TRBV7-2	.	TRBJ1-2	TGTGCCAGCAGCAAAACGGGGGATCCCCCCGGTGGCTACACCTTC	CASSKTGDPPGGYTF
.	TRBV19	.	TRBJ2-3	TGTGCCAGTAGTATCGGACAAGATACGCAGTATTTT	CASSIGQDTQYF
.	TRBV19	.	TRBJ1-1	TGTGCCAGTAGTCTTCAGGGAGATACTGAAGCTTTCTTT	CASSLQGDTEAFF
.	TRBV28	.	TRBJ2-1	TGTGCCAGCAGTCTCCCCACCTCAAGCTCCTACAATGAGCAGTTCTTC	CASSLPTSSSYNEQFF
.	TRBV6-1	TRBD2	TRBJ2-3	TGTGCCAGCAGTTCAGGGAGGGCCACAGATACGCAGTATTTT	CASSSGRATDTQYF
.	TRBV11-2	.	TRBJ2-2	TGTGCCAGCAGCTTTCCGAATGGGGAGCTGTTTTTT	CASSFPNGELFF
.	TRBV18	TRBD1	TRBJ2-7	TGTGCCAGCTCACCAAGATCGAAGGGGGCTCTCTACGAGCAGTACTTC	CASSPRSKGALYEQYF
.	TRBV20-1	.	TRBJ1-2	TGCAGCCACTACAGGGTCGGCGGCTACACCTTC	CSHYRVGGYTF
.	TRBV2	.	TRBJ1-1	TGTGCCAGCAGTGAAGAGGGGGGTGGTGGCACTGAAGCTTTCTTT	CASSEEGGGGTEAFF
.	TRBV30	.	TRBJ1-1	TGTGCCTGGAGTTCCACAGGGTATGAAGCTTTCTTT	CAWSSTGYEAFF
.	TRBV7-8	TRBD1	TRBJ1-3	TGTGCCAGCAGCTTAAGGGGGCAAGACTCTGGAAACACCATATATTTT	CASSLRGQDSGNTIYF
.	TRBV30	.	TRBJ2-3	TGTGCCTGGAGTAGGTTACGCAGCACAGATACGCAGTATTTT	CAWSRLRSTDTQYF
.	TRBV28	TRBD1	TRBJ1-2	TGTGCCAGCAGTTACAGGGGACCCTATGGCTACACCTTC	CASSYRGPYGYTF
.	TRBV5-5	.	TRBJ2-1	TGTGCCAGCAGCTTGGGACTCAATGAGCAGTTCTTC	CASSLGLNEQFF
.	TRBV7-9	.	TRBJ2-4	TGTGCCAGCAGCTTAGGGGGCAAAAACATTCAGTACTTC	CASSLGGKNIQYF
.	TRBV11-3	TRBD2	TRBJ2-1	TGTGCCAGCAGCTTAGGTAGGACTAGGTCCGATGAGCAGTTCTTC	CASSLGRTRSDEQFF
.	TRBV7-8	.	TRBJ2-5	TGTGCCAGCAGAGCAGACCTCGGGGTTGGGGAGACCCAGTACTTC	CASRADLGVGETQYF
.	TRBV27	.	TRBJ1-2	TGTGCCAGCAGTTTAGGCGGGGGGGCCCCGACTAACTATGGCTACACCTTC	CASSLGGGAPTNYGYTF
.	TRBV28	.	TRBJ1-3	TGTGCCAGCAGTTTATGGAGGGCAGGACGAAACACCATATATTTT	CASSLWRAGRNTIYF
few	TRBV2	.	TRBJ1-1	TGTGCCAGCAGCGCGGGGTCGGGCTCCCGCGAAGCTTTCTTT	CASSAGSGSREAFF
.	TRBV6-5	.	TRBJ2-7	TGTGCCAGCAGGACTACAGGGTCCGGGTCCTACGAGCAGTACTTC	CASRTTGSGSYEQYF
.	TRBV30	.	TRBJ2-1	TGTGCCTGGAGGCGAGGGAGGCCCTATGAGCAGTTCTTC	CAWRRGRPYEQFF
.	TRBV6-5	.	TRBJ2-3	TGTGCCAGTCGCGGTACGAGCACAGATACGCAGTATTTT	CASRGTSTDTQYF
.	TRBV4-2	TRBD2	TRBJ2-7	TGTGCCAGCAGCCAAGATGGAGCGGGAACCTCCTACGAGCAGTACTTC	CASSQDGAGTSYEQYF
.	TRBV11-3	TRBD2	TRBJ2-2	TGTGCCAGCAGCTTAGGAGTAGCGGGGCCCACCGGGGAGCTGTTTTTT	CASSLGVAGPTGELFF
.	TRBV28	.	TRBJ2-1	TGTGCCCTGGGGGGCCCCTACAATGAGCAGTTCTTC	CALGGPYNEQFF
.	TRBV7-9	TRBD2	TRBJ2-5	TGTGCCAGCAGCTTAGGACTAGCAGGAGAGACCCAGTACTTC	CASSLGLAGETQYF
.	TRBV5-1	.	TRBJ1-2	TGCGCCAGCAGCTTGGAAGGGACTGGCTACACCTTC	CASSLEGTGYTF
.	TRBV6-5	TRBD2	TRBJ2-3	TGTGCCAGCAGTTACTCCGGGGGACTAGGGGGAGATACGCAGTATTTT	CASSYSGGLGGDTQYF
.	TRBV29-1	.	TRBJ2-7	TGCAGCGTCGCGGGACAGCGAACCTACGAGCAGTACTTC	CSVAGQRTYEQYF
.	TRBV6-5	.	TRBJ2-5	TGTGCCAGCAGTTACTCCCAAGAGACCCAGTACTTC	CASSYSQETQYF
.	TRBV4-1	TRBD2	TRBJ2-7	TGCGCCAGCAGCCATCCTGGACTAGCGGGAGGGCCCAACGAGCAGTACTTC	CASSHPGLAGGPNEQYF
once	TRBV6-6	TRBD1	TRBJ1-5	TGTGCCAGCATAGGAGACAGGGGCAATCAGCCCCAGCATTTT	CASIGDRGNQPQHF
.	TRBV27	TRBD1	TRBJ2-7	TGTGCCAGCAGTTTAACCCCCCCGGACAGAGTTAAGAGGGTCCAGGGGGACGAGCAGTACTTC	CASSLTPPDRVKRVQGDEQYF
.	TRBV18	TRBD1	TRBJ2-1	TGTGCCAGCTCACCACGGACAGGGGGGGATCCTGAGCAGTTCTTC	CASSPRTGGDPEQFF
.	TRBV7-9	.	TRBJ1-1	TGTGCCAGCAGCCGAGGACAGAACACTGAAGCTTTCTTT	CASSRGQNTEAFF